The entry below describes one TCR beta chain. What it recognizes is unknown. Being one base from a much bigger clone, this may be a read error. The V and J ends lost 4 bases and 3 bases respectively, with 16 bases between them. The length of the CDR3 is 15 residues. Germline V CDR1 and CDR2: MGHRA, YSYEKL. In making TCR beta libraries, quantitative 5'-RACE with molecular barcodes was used. Each CDR3 protein gets one entry after TCRdb re-called the 5' RACE reads with MiXCR. The table has approximately 250,000 distinct CDR3 sequences, around 25% seen once. The data stem from a study of CD8 T cells in ankylosing spondylitis. Study results and limitations: Disease-linked clones reportedly showed significant enrichment in matched ankylosing spondylitis synovial fluid. A motif in TCR beta, a set of about eight highly homologous variants, appeared characteristic of ankylosing spondylitis blood. Relatively rare in peripheral blood, disease-linked clones were also CD8+.

The TCR sequence derives from a male donor with ankylosing spondylitis or in good health (not recorded which). The sample consisted of blood, either unsorted or a sorted T cell fraction (not recorded which). The rearrangement joins TRBV4-1 to TRBJ2-7, with D tentatively TRBD1 or TRBD2 (6 bases each). The CDR3 coding sequence is TGCGCCAGCAGCCGGGGGGCCAAACACGACTACGAGCAGTACTTC. It codes for CASSRGAKHDYEQYF.